A selection of T cell receptor beta chains follows, all from one sample in a study of shared clonotypes between healthy human individuals. Clones were read by immunoSEQ multiplex PCR, and TCRdb kept only the in-frame ones, dropping some. Of some 580,000 clones in the sample, roughly 98% are singletons; the top ten hold 0.3%. The material sequenced was naive CD8+ T cells sorted from blood. These receptors originate from a young man in good health. Both conserved end residues are part of each CDR3. D genes are given only for firm matches. Clone sizes are given selectively: once, few, many, or a class where the clone is expanded.

D gene,clone size,V gene,J gene,CDR3 protein,CDR3 DNA
TRBD1,-,TRBV5-6,TRBJ2-7,CASSSAGQGRSYEQYF,TGTGCCAGCAGCTCAGCAGGACAGGGGCGATCCTACGAGCAGTACTTC
TRBD2,-,TRBV5-4,TRBJ2-7,CASSPGTSGISYEQYF,TGTGCCAGCAGCCCCGGGACTAGCGGGATATCCTACGAGCAGTACTTC
TRBD2,-,TRBV18,TRBJ2-7,CASSPGLVNYEQYF,TGTGCCAGCTCACCCGGACTAGTTAACTACGAGCAGTACTTC
TRBD2,-,TRBV7-9,TRBJ2-5,CASSGTSGGIVGTQYF,TGTGCCAGCAGCGGGACTAGCGGGGGGATAGTGGGGACCCAGTACTTC
-,-,TRBV4-1,TRBJ2-7,CASSQNPGQGYEQYF,TGCGCCAGCAGCCAAAACCCAGGCCAGGGCTACGAGCAGTACTTC
TRBD1,-,TRBV2,TRBJ2-5,CASSTTGDQETQYF,TGTGCCAGCAGTACTACAGGGGATCAAGAGACCCAGTACTTC
-,once,TRBV11-2,TRBJ1-2,CASSLGQVPIKNYGYTF,TGTGCCAGCAGCTTAGGGCAGGTTCCTATTAAGAATTATGGCTACACCTTC
-,once,TRBV7-9,TRBJ1-3,CASSSGPGNTIYF,TGTGCCAGCAGCAGCGGACCTGGAAACACCATATATTTT
-,-,TRBV27,TRBJ2-7,CASSERGEQYF,TGTGCCAGCAGTGAACGGGGCGAGCAGTACTTC
TRBD1,-,TRBV27,TRBJ1-2,CASSSDRASGYTF,TGTGCCAGCAGTTCTGACAGGGCTAGCGGCTACACCTTC
TRBD2,-,TRBV5-1,TRBJ2-4,CASSSSGGEGPSVKNIQYF,TGCGCCAGCAGCTCCTCGGGAGGGGAGGGTCCTTCGGTCAAAAACATTCAGTACTTC
-,-,TRBV29-1,TRBJ2-5,CSVDGGQDQETQYF,TGCAGCGTTGATGGGGGGCAGGACCAAGAGACCCAGTACTTC
TRBD1,-,TRBV5-5,TRBJ1-2,CASSLAQKMDRPDGYTF,TGTGCCAGCAGCTTGGCGCAGAAGATGGACAGGCCGGATGGCTACACCTTC
-,-,TRBV5-6,TRBJ1-5,CASSLGTANQPQHF,TGTGCCAGCAGCTTGGGGACAGCTAATCAGCCCCAGCATTTT
TRBD1,-,TRBV11-2,TRBJ2-1,CASSSSYTRDRGNEQFF,TGTGCCAGCAGCTCCTCATATACTCGGGACAGGGGCAATGAGCAGTTCTTC
-,-,TRBV27,TRBJ2-7,CASSLGAEDYEQYF,TGTGCCAGCAGTTTAGGGGCAGAGGACTACGAGCAGTACTTC
-,-,TRBV2,TRBJ2-6,CASSKRLLATHSGANVLTF,TGTGCCAGCAGTAAGCGCTTACTAGCAACCCATTCTGGGGCCAACGTCCTGACTTTC
-,-,TRBV10-1,TRBJ2-7,CAQCPFTMYEQYF,TGCGCCCAATGCCCGTTCACGATGTACGAGCAGTACTTC
-,-,TRBV7-9,TRBJ2-3,CASSFGQGSTDTQYF,TGTGCCAGCAGCTTTGGGCAGGGAAGCACAGATACGCAGTATTTT
-,-,TRBV28,TRBJ2-4,CASSFQPQGNIQYF,TGTGCCAGCAGTTTCCAACCCCAGGGGAACATTCAGTACTTC
-,-,TRBV30,TRBJ2-7,CAWSGDYEQYF,TGTGCCTGGAGCGGGGACTACGAGCAGTACTTC
TRBD2,once,TRBV2,TRBJ2-1,CASYPGPGLAGENSYNEQFF,TGTGCATCTTACCCCGGCCCGGGACTAGCGGGAGAAAACTCCTACAATGAGCAGTTCTTC
TRBD2,-,TRBV2,TRBJ2-2,CASDPGLGRTGELFF,TGTGCCAGCGATCCGGGACTAGGACGCACCGGGGAGCTGTTTTTT
TRBD1,-,TRBV6-5,TRBJ2-7,CASSIQGENTYEQYF,TGTGCCAGCAGCATACAGGGGGAAAATACCTACGAGCAGTACTTC
TRBD1,-,TRBV18,TRBJ1-4,CASSPRRTGDYVANEKLFF,TGTGCCAGCTCACCAAGAAGGACAGGGGATTATGTTGCTAATGAAAAACTGTTTTTT
-,-,TRBV2,TRBJ2-7,CASRPAVYEQYF,TGTGCCAGCAGGCCGGCTGTCTACGAGCAGTACTTC
TRBD1,-,TRBV28,TRBJ2-1,CASSFGDRDNEQFF,TGTGCCAGCAGTTTTGGGGACAGGGACAATGAGCAGTTCTTC
TRBD2,-,TRBV5-6,TRBJ2-7,CASSNSGRAWYEQYF,TGTGCCAGCAGCAATAGCGGGAGGGCCTGGTACGAGCAGTACTTC
-,-,TRBV19,TRBJ1-5,CASSIWDLGTGPYDQPQHF,TGTGCCAGTAGTATATGGGACTTAGGTACTGGTCCCTACGATCAGCCCCAGCATTTT
-,-,TRBV6-1,TRBJ1-5,CASTEEAYQPQHF,TGTGCCAGCACCGAAGAAGCCTATCAGCCCCAGCATTTT
TRBD2,-,TRBV11-3,TRBJ2-1,CASSSRAGVGPSSYNEQFF,TGTGCCAGCAGCTCCCGGGCGGGAGTGGGGCCTAGCTCCTACAATGAGCAGTTCTTC
-,-,TRBV15,TRBJ2-1,CATSRDRLAAIMGDEQFF,TGTGCCACCAGCAGAGATCGACTGGCGGCCATAATGGGGGATGAGCAGTTCTTC
-,-,TRBV7-8,TRBJ2-7,CASSLGPRAVYEQYF,TGTGCCAGCAGCTTAGGCCCGAGGGCGGTGTACGAGCAGTACTTC
TRBD1,-,TRBV7-9,TRBJ1-4,CASSLDRGVEKLFF,TGTGCCAGCAGCTTAGACAGGGGAGTTGAAAAACTGTTTTTT
-,-,TRBV29-1,TRBJ2-7,CSVEESRGGAPYEQYF,TGCAGCGTTGAAGAATCCAGAGGGGGAGCCCCCTACGAGCAGTACTTC
-,-,TRBV27,TRBJ2-7,CASSGSTYEQYF,TGTGCCAGCAGCGGGAGCACCTACGAGCAGTACTTC
TRBD1,-,TRBV7-8,TRBJ1-4,CASSFFDRAINEKLFF,TGTGCCAGCAGCTTTTTCGACAGGGCCATTAATGAAAAACTGTTTTTT
-,-,TRBV11-2,TRBJ1-5,CASSLGADQPQHF,TGTGCCAGCAGCTTAGGGGCGGATCAGCCCCAGCATTTT
-,-,TRBV6-5,TRBJ1-1,CASSYTLGGEAFF,TGTGCCAGCAGTTACACTCTTGGGGGGGAAGCTTTCTTT
-,-,TRBV10-3,TRBJ2-7,CAIRDPNSYEQYF,TGTGCCATCAGGGACCCCAATTCCTACGAGCAGTACTTC
-,once,TRBV5-5,TRBJ2-7,CASSLTGEQYF,TGTGCCAGCAGCTTGACCGGCGAGCAGTACTTC
-,-,TRBV19,TRBJ2-2,CASRGKNTGELFF,TGTGCCAGTAGAGGCAAGAACACCGGGGAGCTGTTTTTT
-,-,TRBV6-5,TRBJ2-7,CASSPSPSGYEQYF,TGTGCCAGCAGCCCGTCTCCTTCAGGGTACGAGCAGTACTTC
-,-,TRBV7-6,TRBJ1-3,CASSSDRLEAGNTIYF,TGTGCCAGCAGCTCAGACAGGCTCGAAGCTGGAAACACCATATATTTT
TRBD2,-,TRBV2,TRBJ2-3,CASSGTSGVTDTQYF,TGTGCCAGCAGTGGGACTAGCGGGGTCACAGATACGCAGTATTTT
TRBD1,-,TRBV5-1,TRBJ2-5,CASSPDRVGAGETQYF,TGCGCCAGCAGCCCCGACAGGGTGGGGGCGGGAGAGACCCAGTACTTC
TRBD1,-,TRBV5-1,TRBJ1-5,CASSSDREARGGGNQPQHF,TGCGCCAGCAGCTCAGACAGGGAGGCCCGCGGTGGAGGCAATCAGCCCCAGCATTTT
TRBD2,-,TRBV7-7,TRBJ2-7,CASSPGTSGGGEQYF,TGTGCCAGCAGCCCCGGGACTAGCGGTGGTGGCGAGCAGTACTTC
TRBD1,once,TRBV7-9,TRBJ2-5,CASSLRTGGAQETQYF,TGTGCCAGCAGCTTAAGGACAGGGGGAGCACAAGAGACCCAGTACTTC
-,-,TRBV7-9,TRBJ2-7,CASTSGNYEQYF,TGTGCCAGCACTTCTGGGAACTACGAGCAGTACTTC
-,once,TRBV27,TRBJ1-2,CASRPLGSDYGYTF,TGTGCCAGCAGACCCCTCGGGAGCGACTATGGCTACACCTTC
-,-,TRBV30,TRBJ2-3,CASESTDTQYF,TGTGCCTCCGAGAGCACAGATACGCAGTATTTT
TRBD1,-,TRBV4-1,TRBJ2-3,CASSQGFRDRTTDTQYF,TGCGCCAGCAGCCAAGGGTTTCGGGACAGGACTACAGATACGCAGTATTTT
-,-,TRBV7-2,TRBJ2-2,CASSFLEELFF,TGTGCCAGCAGCTTTCTTGAGGAGCTGTTTTTT
-,-,TRBV7-9,TRBJ1-4,CASRAAQGRQEKLFF,TGTGCCAGCAGGGCAGCTCAGGGGCGGCAGGAAAAACTGTTTTTT
-,-,TRBV6-5,TRBJ2-3,CASRLGTDTQYF,TGTGCCAGCAGATTAGGGACAGATACGCAGTATTTT
-,once,TRBV7-9,TRBJ2-7,CASSPPAPNRVYEQYF,TGTGCCAGCAGCCCCCCCGCGCCCAACAGGGTCTACGAGCAGTACTTC
-,-,TRBV11-2,TRBJ1-1,CASSLVGVDEAFF,TGTGCCAGCAGCTTAGTAGGGGTTGATGAAGCTTTCTTT
TRBD2,once,TRBV2,TRBJ2-1,CASSGSLAGVLDSYNEQFF,TGTGCCAGCAGTGGCAGCCTAGCGGGAGTTTTGGACTCCTACAATGAGCAGTTCTTC